The 9 T cell receptor beta chains in this list originate from one sample, sequenced in a study of control samples from healthy donors and cancer patients. Libraries were prepared by immunoSEQ multiplex PCR; TCRdb keeps only in-frame clonotypes and omits some of them. This sample has roughly 150,000 clones, with under 95% found just once. The source material was blood. The receptors here all came from a man in his late teens or twenties in good health.

V usage is TRBV2 and J usage is TRBJ2-7, with TRBD1 identical over 9 bases. The CDR3 consists of 13 residues. In germline, CDR1 is SNHLY, CDR2 FYNNEI. J gave up 3 bases and V 8 bases, and 5 bases lay outside the gene matches. CDR3 in DNA: TGTGCCAGCGGGCCGGGACAGGGCTACGAGCAGTACTTC. Translated: CASGPGQGYEQYF.

The chain has TRBV4-1 and TRBJ1-1, with D possibly being TRBD1 (5 bases). Germline V CDR1 and CDR2: MGHRA, YSYEKL. The CDR3 extends over 14 amino acids. The germline V and J ends were trimmed by 3 bases and 1 base, with 9 bases remaining between them. CDR3 bases: TGCGCCAGCAGCCAGGGAGGGGCGAACACTGAAGCTTTCTTT. Amino acid sequence: CASSQGGANTEAFF.

The V gene is TRBV5-8, the J gene TRBJ2-1, with 9 bases aligning to TRBD1. The ends lost 0 bases at V and 12 bases at J; junction bases unmatched: 10. Looked up from germline, CDR1 is SGHTS and CDR2 is YDEGEE. The CDR3 runs 15 residues. CDR3 residues: CASSLGGTGTNRQFF. The DNA of the CDR3 is TGTGCCAGCAGCTTGGGTGGGACAGGGACGAATAGGCAGTTCTTC. The entire variable domain, with the rest obtained from reference TRBV5-8 and TRBJ2-1, is as follows: EAGVTQSPTHLIKTRGQQATLRCSPISGHTSVYWYQQALGLGLQFLLWYDEGEERNRGNFPPRFSGRQFPNYSSELNVNALELEDSALYLCASSLGGTGTNRQFFGPGTRLTVL.

This clone was detected only a few times. This chain uses TRBV6-2 or TRBV6-3 with TRBJ2-7; 10 bases are shared with TRBD2. This CDR3 is 15 amino acids long. CDR1 and CDR2 from the germline V gene are MNHEY and SVGEGT. J lost 2 bases, V lost 3 bases, and 4 bases had no gene match. CDR3 amino acids: CASSYSSGSTYEQYF. The CDR3 nucleotides are TGTGCCAGCAGTTATTCTAGCGGGAGTACCTACGAGCAGTACTTC.

The chain recombines TRBV5-6 with TRBJ2-7, with a tentative D call TRBD1 (6 bases). The germline V gene encodes CDR1 SGHDT and CDR2 YYEEEE. This CDR3 has 13 residues. Trimming removed 6 bases at V and 6 bases at J, with 16 bases between. The CDR3 here is CASTHLTGFEQYF. CDR3 in DNA: TGTGCCAGCACTCATCTGACAGGTTTCGAGCAGTACTTC.

The gene calls are TRBV9 and TRBJ1-6, with TRBD1 identical over 9 bases. The CDR3 loop spans 16 amino acids. Germline V lookup: CDR1 SGDLS, CDR2 YYNGEE. Trimming took 1 base from V and 5 from J; bases not matched to a gene: 4. The CDR3 nucleotides read TGTGCCAGCAGCGTAAGGGACAGGGCAGATAATTCACCCCTCCACTTT. It yields the protein CASSVRDRADNSPLHF. Supplemented by reference TRBV9 and TRBJ1-6, the full variable domain reads DSGVTQTPKHLITATGQRVTLRCSPRSGDLSVYWYQQSLDQGLQFLIQYYNGEERAKGNILERFSAQQFPDLHSELNLSSLELGDSALYFCASSVRDRADNSPLHFGNGTRLTVT.

The chain is built from TRBV28 and TRBJ1-1; D remains unclear. CDR3 size: 14 residues. Trimming took 6 bases from V and 3 from J, leaving 14 bases between them. Looked up from germline, CDR1 is MDHEN and CDR2 is SYDVKM. The DNA for the CDR3 is TGTGCCAGCAGCCAGCCGGGAGCTTACACTGAAGCTTTCTTT. Residues: CASSQPGAYTEAFF.

Written as DNA, the CDR3 is TGCGCCAGCAGCCAGAAGGACAGGAACACTGAAGCTTTCTTT. It translates to CASSQKDRNTEAFF. The chain has TRBV4-1 and TRBJ1-1; perhaps TRBD1 as D (6 bases). Germline assignment: CDR1 MGHRA and CDR2 YSYEKL. Between the trimmed V and J ends, which lost 3 bases and 1 base, there was a span of 9 bases. This CDR3 is built from 14 residues.

Concerning this clone: The sample carries other DNA sequences with the same CDR3. V is TRBV6-5 and J is TRBJ2-3, with 9 bases identical to TRBD2. This CDR3 is 15 amino acids long. Trimming removed 2 bases from V and 2 bases from J; junction bases left unmatched: 2. CDR1 and CDR2 from the germline V gene are MNHEY and SVGAGI. The CDR3 loop is CASSYLAGTTDTQYF. CDR3 sequence (DNA): TGTGCCAGCAGTTACCTAGCGGGAACCACAGATACGCAGTATTTT.